This is a list of T cell receptor beta chains from one sample in a study of T cells after yellow fever vaccination. Using its own MiXCR run on the 5' RACE reads, TCRdb lists one record per CDR3 protein. The sample shows about 26,000 distinct CDR3 sequences, 4.5% of them seen only once. The sample was PBMCs, either bulk or a sorted T-cell subset (CD4+, CD8+, memory, or dextramer-sorted; not recorded which), taken on the day of the yellow fever booster vaccination. The receptors were gathered from a man aged 18 to 29 who received the YFV17D yellow fever vaccine. CDR3s include the opening cysteine and the closing phenylalanine or tryptophan. The D gene is left open where the match is weak. Part of the rows lack a size; the others show once, few, many or a class for expanded clones.

TRBJ1-5,TRBV4-2,few,.,CASSQALAGNQPQHF,TGTGCCAGCAGCCAAGCTTTGGCCGGGAATCAGCCCCAGCATTTT
TRBJ1-3,TRBV7-9,few,TRBD1,CASSSFKRTGGFFGNTIYF,TGTGCCAGCAGCTCATTTAAGCGGACAGGGGGCTTCTTCGGAAACACCATATATTTT
TRBJ2-6,TRBV19,many,.,CASSIGNSGANVLTF,TGTGCCAGTAGTATAGGGAACTCTGGGGCCAACGTCCTGACTTTC
TRBJ1-4,TRBV5-1,few,.,CASSLGTDTNEKLFF,TGCGCCAGCAGCTTGGGGACGGATACTAATGAAAAACTGTTTTTT
TRBJ2-5,TRBV7-9,many,.,CASSQDRNTQYF,TGTGCCAGCAGCCAGGACCGAAATACCCAGTACTTC
TRBJ2-3,TRBV20-1,many,TRBD2,CSAHGTSGTDTQYF,TGCAGTGCCCACGGGACTAGCGGCACAGATACGCAGTATTTT
TRBJ1-1,TRBV5-1,many,.,CASSVVRGQNTEAFF,TGCGCCAGCAGCGTCGTCAGGGGCCAGAACACTGAAGCTTTCTTT
TRBJ2-5,TRBV7-7,many,.,CASSPTGSEETQYF,TGTGCCAGCAGCCCAACAGGGTCCGAAGAGACCCAGTACTTC
TRBJ2-7,TRBV5-1,.,TRBD2,CASSSGSGGPSYEQYF,TGCGCCAGCAGCTCGGGTAGCGGGGGGCCTTCCTACGAGCAGTACTTC
TRBJ2-3,TRBV2,many,TRBD2,CASRPLGGGFTDTQYF,TGTGCCAGCAGGCCCCTGGGCGGGGGATTTACAGATACGCAGTATTTT
TRBJ1-5,TRBV27,many,TRBD1,CASSFTPTGNQPQHF,TGTGCCAGCAGTTTCACGCCGACAGGGAATCAGCCCCAGCATTTT
TRBJ1-2,TRBV7-9,many,.,CASSSPLGSWTF,TGTGCCAGCAGCTCCCCCCTCGGAAGTTGGACCTTC
TRBJ1-1,TRBV2,many,.,CASRENTEAFF,TGTGCCAGCAGGGAGAACACTGAAGCTTTCTTT
TRBJ2-1,TRBV7-2,.,TRBD1,CASRRDRVYNEQFF,TGTGCCAGCCGGCGGGACAGGGTGTACAATGAGCAGTTCTTC
TRBJ2-2,TRBV6-5,many,TRBD2,CASSRSGGTNTGELFF,TGTGCCAGCAGTCGTAGCGGGGGGACCAACACCGGGGAGCTGTTTTTT
TRBJ2-1,TRBV20-1,medium-sized,TRBD1,CSARDRERSYNEQFF,TGCAGTGCCAGAGACAGGGAGAGGTCCTACAATGAGCAGTTCTTC
TRBJ2-1,TRBV5-5,few,TRBD1,CASDNPGQPDNEQFF,TGTGCCAGCGATAACCCGGGACAGCCCGACAATGAGCAGTTCTTC
TRBJ2-3,TRBV5-8,many,TRBD2,CASSSSGGPERTDTQYF,TGTGCCAGCAGCTCCTCGGGAGGGCCCGAACGCACAGATACGCAGTATTTT
TRBJ2-4,TRBV20-1,many,.,CSAPSTELAKNIQYF,TGCAGTGCTCCCTCGACTGAGCTAGCCAAAAACATTCAGTACTTC
TRBJ2-3,TRBV12-3/TRBV12-4,many,.,CASSLRAVDTQYF,TGTGCCAGCAGTTTACGGGCCGTCGATACGCAGTATTTT
TRBJ1-1,TRBV5-5,few,.,CASSLGRTFEAFF,TGTGCCAGCAGCTTGGGGAGGACGTTTGAAGCTTTCTTT
TRBJ1-2,TRBV7-2,.,.,CASSFIDSASYGYTF,TGTGCCAGCAGCTTCATCGACAGTGCTAGCTATGGCTACACCTTC
TRBJ1-1,TRBV18,many,TRBD1,CASSPNQGQANTEAFF,TGTGCCAGCTCACCAAATCAAGGACAGGCGAACACTGAAGCTTTCTTT
TRBJ1-4,TRBV10-3,many,.,CAIRPGTGEKLFF,TGTGCCATCAGGCCGGGAACGGGGGAAAAACTGTTTTTT
TRBJ2-6,TRBV6-5,many,.,CASSSTGSSGANVLTF,TGTGCCAGCAGTTCCACAGGGAGCTCTGGGGCCAACGTCCTGACTTTC
TRBJ2-2,TRBV4-2,many,.,CASSQASRNTGELFF,TGTGCCAGCAGCCAAGCATCCCGAAACACCGGGGAGCTGTTTTTT
TRBJ2-6,TRBV6-4,many,.,CASSDSKSGANVLTF,TGTGCCAGCAGTGACTCGAAATCTGGGGCCAACGTCCTGACTTTC
TRBJ2-5,TRBV4-3,many,TRBD1,CASSQDLGQGQETQYF,TGCGCCAGCAGCCAAGATCTGGGACAGGGGCAAGAGACCCAGTACTTC
TRBJ2-2,TRBV7-2,many,.,CASGGNAGGGELFF,TGTGCCAGCGGCGGGAACGCCGGGGGCGGGGAGCTGTTTTTT
TRBJ2-3,TRBV20-1,few,.,CSARGNPTDTQYF,TGCAGTGCTAGAGGCAACCCCACAGATACGCAGTATTTT
TRBJ1-2,TRBV6-6,many,.,CASSYPGYGYTF,TGTGCCAGCAGTTACCCGGGATATGGCTACACCTTC
TRBJ2-3,TRBV5-1,.,TRBD2,CASSLSLAGGSTDTQYF,TGCGCCAGCAGCCTATCACTAGCGGGGGGGAGCACAGATACGCAGTATTTT
TRBJ2-3,TRBV9,many,.,CASSPLLTDTQYF,TGTGCCAGCAGCCCGCTCCTTACAGATACGCAGTATTTT
TRBJ2-5,TRBV5-1,many,TRBD2,CASSLEGGGETQYF,TGCGCCAGCAGCTTGGAGGGCGGGGGAGAGACCCAGTACTTC
TRBJ1-5,TRBV20-1,many,TRBD1,CSASHRGGQPQHF,TGCAGTGCTAGTCACAGGGGAGGCCAGCCCCAGCATTTT
TRBJ2-7,TRBV21-1,many,.,CAIPIPGDEQYF,TGTGCCATTCCGATCCCGGGCGACGAGCAGTACTTC
TRBJ1-6,TRBV2,many,TRBD1,CASKGTGGSPLHF,TGTGCCAGCAAAGGGACAGGAGGTTCACCCCTCCACTTT
TRBJ2-1,TRBV1,many,.,CTSSLGTPVEGQFF,TGCACCAGCAGCCTGGGGACTCCGGTCGAGGGGCAGTTCTTC
TRBJ2-1,TRBV4-2,many,.,CASSPTSGGRPNEQFF,TGTGCCAGCAGCCCCACCTCTGGGGGGAGGCCGAATGAGCAGTTCTTC
TRBJ1-2,TRBV6-6,few,.,CASSYLPGSSNYGYTF,TGTGCCAGCAGTTATTTACCCGGGTCTTCTAACTATGGCTACACCTTC
TRBJ2-3,TRBV24-1,.,.,CATRGAQGTDTQYF,TGTGCCACCAGAGGCGCGCAGGGCACAGATACGCAGTATTTT
TRBJ2-1,TRBV7-3,few,.,CASSLGPSSYNEQFF,TGTGCCAGCAGCTTAGGCCCAAGTTCCTACAATGAGCAGTTCTTC
TRBJ2-3,TRBV6-2/TRBV6-3,many,TRBD2,CASSELAGGVTDTQYF,TGTGCCAGCAGTGAACTAGCGGGGGGTGTCACAGATACGCAGTATTTT
TRBJ2-5,TRBV28,many,TRBD1,CASQSPEVTGGGETQYF,TGTGCCAGCCAAAGCCCGGAGGTGACAGGGGGTGGGGAGACCCAGTACTTC
TRBJ2-3,TRBV10-3,many,TRBD1,CAISWDSPLLKDTQYF,TGTGCCATCAGTTGGGACAGCCCTTTGTTAAAGGATACGCAGTATTTT
TRBJ1-5,TRBV5-6,many,.,CASSLGGQMSNQPQHF,TGTGCCAGCAGCCTGGGAGGACAAATGAGCAATCAGCCCCAGCATTTT
TRBJ2-1,TRBV6-5,many,TRBD2,CASSQRTSGGVEQFF,TGTGCCAGCAGTCAAAGGACTAGCGGGGGAGTGGAGCAGTTCTTC
TRBJ2-2,TRBV10-3,few,.,CAISQGTGELFF,TGTGCCATCAGCCAGGGGACCGGGGAGCTGTTTTTT
TRBJ1-2,TRBV3-1,.,.,CASSQGEGPYNYGYTF,TGTGCCAGCAGCCAAGGAGAGGGCCCCTATAACTATGGCTACACCTTC
TRBJ2-3,TRBV5-1,many,.,CASSLTVGTDTQYF,TGCGCCAGCAGCTTGACAGTAGGCACAGATACGCAGTATTTT
TRBJ1-4,TRBV7-2,many,.,CASSLNQEKLFF,TGTGCCAGCAGCTTAAATCAGGAAAAACTGTTTTTT
TRBJ1-6,TRBV4-2,.,.,CASSQDPGPEEPLHF,TGTGCCAGCAGCCAAGATCCCGGTCCGGAGGAGCCCCTCCACTTT